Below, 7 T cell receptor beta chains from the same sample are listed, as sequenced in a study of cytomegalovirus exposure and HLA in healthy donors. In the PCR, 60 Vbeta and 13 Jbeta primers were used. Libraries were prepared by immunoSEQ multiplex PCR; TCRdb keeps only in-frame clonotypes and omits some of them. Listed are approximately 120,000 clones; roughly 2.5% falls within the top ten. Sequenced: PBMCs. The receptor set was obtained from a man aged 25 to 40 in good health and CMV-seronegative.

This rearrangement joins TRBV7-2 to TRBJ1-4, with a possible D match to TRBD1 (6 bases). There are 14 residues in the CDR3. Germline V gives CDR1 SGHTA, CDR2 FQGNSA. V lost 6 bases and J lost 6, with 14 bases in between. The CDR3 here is CASSLDSMDEKLFF. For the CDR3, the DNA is TGTGCCAGCAGTTTGGACAGTATGGATGAAAAACTGTTTTTT. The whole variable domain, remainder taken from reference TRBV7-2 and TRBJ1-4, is GAGVSQSPSNKVTEKGKDVELRCDPISGHTALYWYRQSLGQGLEFLIYFQGNSAPDKSGLPSDRFSAERTGGSVSTLTIQRTQQEDSAVYLCASSLDSMDEKLFFGSGTQLSVL.

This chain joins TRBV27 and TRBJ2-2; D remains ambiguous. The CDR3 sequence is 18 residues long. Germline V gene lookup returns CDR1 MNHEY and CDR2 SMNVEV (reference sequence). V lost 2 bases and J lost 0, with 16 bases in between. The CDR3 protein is CASSLLFSTAANTGELFF. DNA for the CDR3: TGTGCCAGCAGTTTACTCTTTTCGACGGCGGCGAACACCGGGGAGCTGTTTTTT.

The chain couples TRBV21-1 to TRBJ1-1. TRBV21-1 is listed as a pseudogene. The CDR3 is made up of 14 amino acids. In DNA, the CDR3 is TGTGCCAGCAGCAAAGTGGGACTGGGCCACCCCGATTTCTTT. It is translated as CASSKVGLGHPDFF.

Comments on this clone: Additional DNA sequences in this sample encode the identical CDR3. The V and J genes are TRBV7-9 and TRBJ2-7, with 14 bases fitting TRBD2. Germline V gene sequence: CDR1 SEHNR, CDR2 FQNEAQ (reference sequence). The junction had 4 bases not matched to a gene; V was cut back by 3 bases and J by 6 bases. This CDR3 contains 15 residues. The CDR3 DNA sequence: TGTGCCAGCAGCTTGACTAGCGGGAGGGCCGGCGAGCAGTACTTC. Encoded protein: CASSLTSGRAGEQYF.

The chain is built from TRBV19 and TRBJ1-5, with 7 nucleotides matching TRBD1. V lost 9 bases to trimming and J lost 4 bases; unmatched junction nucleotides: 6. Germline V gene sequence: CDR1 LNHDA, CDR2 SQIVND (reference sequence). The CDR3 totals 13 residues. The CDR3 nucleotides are TGTGCCAGCTCTGGGACAGTAAATCAGCCCCAGCATTTT. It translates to CASSGTVNQPQHF.

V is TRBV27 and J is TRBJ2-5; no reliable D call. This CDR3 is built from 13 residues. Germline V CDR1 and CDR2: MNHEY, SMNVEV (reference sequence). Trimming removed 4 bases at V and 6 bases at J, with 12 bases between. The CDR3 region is CASSSVPFQTQYF. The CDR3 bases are TGTGCCAGCAGTTCGGTCCCCTTTCAGACCCAGTACTTC.

CDR3 residues: CASSLSGLAGDEQYF. CDR3 in DNA: TGTGCCAGCAGTTTATCGGGGCTAGCGGGAGACGAGCAGTACTTC. The J gene is TRBJ2-7, the V gene TRBV27; TRBD2 aligns across 10 bases. V lost 0 bases, J lost 5 bases, and 4 bases stayed unmatched. The CDR3 is made up of 15 amino acids. CDR1 is MNHEY, CDR2 SMNVEV, per germline (reference sequence).